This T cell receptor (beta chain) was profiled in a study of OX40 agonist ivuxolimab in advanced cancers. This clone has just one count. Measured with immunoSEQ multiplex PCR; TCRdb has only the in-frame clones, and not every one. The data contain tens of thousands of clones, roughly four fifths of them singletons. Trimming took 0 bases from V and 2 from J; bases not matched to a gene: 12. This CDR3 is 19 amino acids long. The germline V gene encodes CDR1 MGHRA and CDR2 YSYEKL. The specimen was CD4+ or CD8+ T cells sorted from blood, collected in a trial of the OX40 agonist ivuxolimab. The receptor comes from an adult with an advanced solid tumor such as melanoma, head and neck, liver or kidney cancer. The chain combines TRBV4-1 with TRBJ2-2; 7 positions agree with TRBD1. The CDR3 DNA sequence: TGCGCCAGCAGCCAAGATGAGGGGACCGGGACAGCTAACACCGGGGAGCTGTTTTTT. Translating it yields CASSQDEGTGTANTGELFF.